The TCR beta chain described here comes from a study of blood T cell repertoires in COVID-19. Study-wide background: Sources were T cells, B-cell-depleted T cells, or PBMCs; the material itself was cDNA or gDNA.

In the original workflow: Estimation of nucleated cell counts relied on the amplification of reference gene primers. Profiling relied on immunoSEQ multiplex PCR, and the TCRdb table lists in-frame clones only, not all of them. For V, J and clone size, that table is used; D and trimming come from the DNA. Of some 150,000 clones listed, roughly 87% are singletons. Per germline, CDR1 LGHDT and CDR2 YNNKEL (reference sequence). Trimming pared 4 bases from V and 4 bases from J, leaving 13 bases between. The CDR3 consists of 14 residues. The V call is TRBV3-1 (or the pseudogene TRBV3-2), the J call TRBJ1-1; a possible D gene is TRBD1 (6 bases). Sequencing used peripheral blood. The origin of this receptor is a woman between 50 and 59 years old with acute or convalescent COVID-19. The CDR3 is CASSPDLGGTEAFF. CDR3 sequence (DNA): TGTGCCAGCAGCCCCGACCTAGGGGGCACTGAAGCTTTCTTT.